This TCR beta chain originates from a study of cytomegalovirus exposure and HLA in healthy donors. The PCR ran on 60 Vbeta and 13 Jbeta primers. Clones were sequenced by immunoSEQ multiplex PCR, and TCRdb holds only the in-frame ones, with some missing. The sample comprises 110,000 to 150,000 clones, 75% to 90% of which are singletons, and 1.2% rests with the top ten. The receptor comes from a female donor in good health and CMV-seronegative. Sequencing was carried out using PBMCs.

CDR3 sequence: CASSLGQGARTGELFF. CDR3 sequence (DNA): TGTGCCAGCAGCTTAGGACAGGGGGCTCGGACCGGGGAGCTGTTTTTT. The genes are TRBV5-4 and TRBJ2-2, with TRBD1 matching over 11 bases. CDR3 length equals 16 residues. The V segment lost 2 bases and the J segment 5 bases; nucleotides outside the gene matches: 5. Germline CDR1 and CDR2: SGHNT and YYREEE (reference sequence).